Below, 26 T cell receptor beta chains from the same sample are listed, as sequenced in a study of tumor and adjacent non-tumor tissue in lung cancer. TCRbeta libraries were built with three rounds of nested PCR, modified from ARM-PCR. TCRdb redid the calling of the multiplex PCR reads with MiXCR, one entry per CDR3 protein. The table has some 100,000 distinct CDR3 sequences, 75% seen once. The template was RNA from unsorted bulk tissue. The sample comprised lung tumor tissue. These receptors originate from a woman aged 60-75 years with non-small cell lung cancer.

The chain combines TRBV6-5 with TRBJ2-5, with 9 bases identical to TRBD2. The V gene's germline CDR1 is MNHEY and CDR2 SVGAGI. Trimming at V came to 0 bases and at J to 13 bases, leaving 12 bases not matched to a gene. This CDR3 contains 15 residues. The CDR3 DNA sequence: TGTGCCAGCAGTTACTCTGGGCGGGGGGGAGAGAGCCGGTACTTC. Protein product: CASSYSGRGGESRYF.

A word on this clonotype: A much larger clone differs by one base, so this may be a read error. The chain carries TRBV6-2 or TRBV6-3 and TRBJ2-7, with 9 bases fitting TRBD2. The CDR3 is 14 residues long. Germline lookup yields CDR1 MNHEY and CDR2 SVGEGT. DNA of the CDR3: TGTGCCAGCAGTTATTCAGCGGGAGGCAACGAGAAGTACTTC. Protein sequence: CASSYSAGGNEKYF.

Of note for this clonotype: A read error may account for a junction end that differs from germline. This rearrangement joins TRBV18 to TRBJ2-1, with D possibly TRBD1 on 6 matching bases. Germline V lookup: CDR1 KGHSH, CDR2 LQKENI. The CDR3 loop spans 16 amino acids. The CDR3 bases are TGTGCCAGCTCACTAAAGGGGGAAGGAGAGTACAATGAACAGTTCTTC. Its protein product is CASSLKGEGEYNEQFF.

With regard to this clonotype: Since a much larger clone is just one base distant, this may be a read error. The chain carries TRBV6-2 or TRBV6-3 and TRBJ1-1, with D unresolved. The germline V gene encodes CDR1 MNHEY and CDR2 SVGEGT. The CDR3 is made up of 12 amino acids. Deletions cut 8 bases from V and 2 bases from J, with 9 bases between. This CDR3 is CASGRSNTEAFF. DNA for the CDR3: TGTGCCAGCGGCCGTAGTAACACTGAAGCTTTCTTT.

In this sample, this clonotype is medium-sized (0.01 to 0.1%). V is TRBV4-3 and J is TRBJ2-5; 8 bases are a match to TRBD1. Germline V gene lookup returns CDR1 LGHNA and CDR2 YSLEER. Trimming cost V 2 bases and J 4 bases; bases outside gene matches: 9. The length of the CDR3 is 16 residues. DNA of the CDR3: TGCGCCAGCAGCCAATATTTCCAGGGGGCCGCAGAGACCCAGTACTTC. It is translated as CASSQYFQGAAETQYF.

This clonotype was picked up many times. The rearrangement joins TRBV29-1 to TRBJ2-5, with 11 bases fitting TRBD2. The V gene's germline CDR1 is SQVTM and CDR2 ANQGSEA. J was trimmed by 5 bases and V by 3 bases; bases with no gene match: 14. The CDR3 covers 17 residues. The CDR3 is CSVDEVSSGRAPETQYF. DNA of the CDR3: TGCAGCGTTGACGAAGTCAGTAGCGGGAGGGCCCCGGAGACCCAGTACTTC.

The chain couples TRBV11-2 to TRBJ1-5; TRBD1 matches at 9 bases. Germline lookup yields CDR1 SGHAT and CDR2 FQNNGV. V dropped 10 bases and J dropped 7; count of bases not matched to a gene: 8. This CDR3 spans 13 amino acids. The DNA of the CDR3 is TGTGCCACCTCCCGGGACAGGGACCAGCCCCAGCATTTT. Translating it yields CATSRDRDQPQHF.

The chain combines TRBV4-3 with TRBJ2-7; 7 bases are shared with TRBD1. This CDR3 region has 16 residues. The ends lost 0 bases at V and 6 bases at J; junction bases unmatched: 11. Germline V gene sequence: CDR1 LGHNA, CDR2 YSLEER. The CDR3 is CASSQEYDDRVGEQYF. The CDR3 DNA follows: TGCGCCAGCAGCCAAGAATATGATGACAGGGTCGGCGAGCAGTACTTC.

The chain links TRBV6-4 to TRBJ1-5; D is uncertain. The germline V and J ends were trimmed by 4 bases and 4 bases, with 8 bases remaining between them. Germline V lookup: CDR1 MRHNA, CDR2 SNTAGT. The CDR3 extends over 13 amino acids. In nucleotides, the CDR3 is TGTGCCAGCAGTGCCGAGTTGAATCAGCCCCAGCATTTT. Translation gives CASSAELNQPQHF.

Remarks on this clonotype: No conserved phenylalanine or tryptophan ends this CDR3, so it is likely a read error. No DNA is shown, since the ends of the CDR3 on it are uncertain; the CDR3 is the one TCRdb lists. V is TRBV6-6 and J is TRBJ1-6. The germline V gene has CDR1 MNHNY and CDR2 SVGAGI (reference sequence). Both ends counted, the CDR3 spans 15 residues. The CDR3 reads CASNPLPRTNSPLHC.

Points on this clonotype: A junction end diverges from the germline sequence, so it may reflect a read error. The genes are TRBV12-3 or TRBV12-4 and TRBJ2-2; 7 bases are a match to TRBD2. This CDR3 contains 15 residues. Here the CDR3 reads CARSPEAGSAGELFF. The CDR3 DNA reads TGTGCCCGCAGTCCCGAAGCGGGGTCTGCCGGGGAGCTGTTTTTT.

As to this clonotype: One end of the junction varies from germline; a read error may be responsible. V gene TRBV20-1 combines with J gene TRBJ2-2; TRBD2 matches at 10 bases. CDR1 and CDR2 from the germline V gene are DFQATT and SNEGSKA (reference sequence). CDR3 length equals 13 residues. CDR3 DNA sequence: TGCAGTGCTGGACGACTAGCGGGCGGGGTGCTGTTTTTT. Protein sequence: CSAGRLAGGVLFF.

The chain joins TRBV20-1 to TRBJ1-2; no reliable D call. V was cut by 1 base and J by 8 bases, with 14 bases left in between. This CDR3 is 13 amino acids long. Germline V lookup: CDR1 DFQATT, CDR2 SNEGSKA (reference sequence). As DNA, the CDR3 is TGCAGTGCTAGAGTTCAGGCAGAATACGGCTACACCTTC. Its protein product is CSARVQAEYGYTF.

In regard to this clonotype: The junction and the germline gene differ at one end; a read error may be behind it. J is TRBJ1-5 and V is TRBV11-2, with TRBD1 matching over 10 bases. The CDR3 runs 13 residues. From germline, CDR1 is SGHAT and CDR2 FQNNGV. The CDR3 sequence is CVGTRDRGQPHHF. The CDR3 nucleotides read TGTGTCGGCACCCGGGACAGGGGTCAGCCCCATCATTTT.

Comments on this clonotype: The junction departs from the called germline gene at one end, perhaps through a read error. V gene TRBV11-2 combines with J gene TRBJ2-7; perhaps TRBD1 as D (6 bases). Germline lookup yields CDR1 SGHAT and CDR2 FQNNGV. The CDR3 covers 15 residues. The CDR3, as DNA: TGTACCAGTAGCTTAGTGCAGCTAGGGGGCTACGAGCAGTACTTC. Amino acid sequence: CTSSLVQLGGYEQYF. The full variable domain, rest sourced from reference TRBV11-2 and TRBJ2-7, is EAGVAQSPRYKIIEKRQSVAFWCNPISGHATLYWYQQILGQGPKLLIQFQNNGVVDDSQLPKDRFSAERLKGVDSTLKIQPAKLEDSAVYLCTSSLVQLGGYEQYFGPGTRLTVT.

With respect to this clonotype: The conserved phenylalanine or tryptophan is not found at the CDR3 terminus, so this likely reflects a read error. The DNA is left out, because the CDR3 cannot be placed on it with certainty; the CDR3 is given as TCRdb lists it. The genes are TRBV19 and TRBJ1-6; TRBD1 was called by the table and not checked on the DNA. Germline V gene sequence: CDR1 LNHDA, CDR2 SQIVND (reference sequence). The CDR3 is 16 amino acids in total, end residues counted. The CDR3 here is CASRPPGTGGNSPLQI.

This clonotype was counted ten times or more. The gene calls are TRBV10-2 and TRBJ2-1, with 15 bases lining up with TRBD2. Germline V gene sequence: CDR1 WSHSY, CDR2 SAAADI. Unmatched junction bases numbered 8, after V lost 3 bases and J lost 5 bases. The CDR3 is 18 residues long. CDR3 region: CASSDPGLAGGHNNEQFF. The CDR3 DNA sequence: TGCGCCAGCAGTGACCCGGGACTAGCGGGGGGTCATAACAATGAGCAGTTCTTC.

A remark on this clonotype: The conserved phenylalanine or tryptophan normally closing the CDR3 is absent here, so this likely arose from a read error. The chain links TRBV20-1 to TRBJ1-1, with 9 bases fitting TRBD1. Looked up from germline, CDR1 is DFQATT and CDR2 is SNEGSKA (reference sequence). CDR3 length: 15 amino acids. CDR3 in amino acids: CSARVRTGVDTDAFL. The CDR3 DNA reads as TGCAGTGCTAGAGTGAGGACAGGGGTGGACACTGATGCTTTCCTT.

About this clonotype itself: One end of the junction is discordant with germline, which a read error may explain. The genes are TRBV20-1 and TRBJ1-2; 11 positions match TRBD1. CDR1 and CDR2 (germline): DFQATT, SNEGSKA (reference sequence). The length of the CDR3 is 14 residues. The chain's CDR3 is CIAHTGTGGKGYTF. The CDR3 DNA reads TGTATTGCTCATACCGGGACAGGGGGAAAAGGCTACACCTTC.

This chain connects TRBV6-1 to TRBJ1-5; weak D call: TRBD1 (6 bases). V dropped 6 bases and J dropped 15 bases, with 27 bases sitting between them. Germline V gene data show CDR1 as MNHNS and CDR2 as SASEGT. CDR3 length equals 15 residues. This CDR3 reads CASRRHLGDNQPMHF. CDR3 DNA: TGTGCCAGCAGGCGCCACTTAGGGGACAATCAGCCCATGCATTTT.

In regard to this clonotype: This may come from a read error, since a much larger clone is one base off. The chain couples TRBV30 to TRBJ2-5; D is ambiguous. Germline CDR1 GTSNPN, CDR2 SVGIG (reference sequence). CDR3 size: 11 residues. The CDR3 nucleotides are TGTGCCAGGAGTGTACGGGAGACCCAGTACTTC. This sequence encodes CARSVRETQYF.

The rearrangement links TRBV20-1 to TRBJ2-1; 10 nucleotides align to TRBD1. Germline lookup yields CDR1 DFQATT and CDR2 SNEGSKA (reference sequence). V gave up 6 bases and J gave up 15 bases; unmatched junction bases: 17. The CDR3 length is 14 residues. The CDR3 loop is CSAQGQGGFNKRFF. Here the CDR3 DNA reads TGCAGTGCACAAGGACAGGGGGGATTCAATAAGCGGTTCTTC.

Turning to this clonotype: A read error may produce the germline difference seen at one junction end. CDR3 sequence (DNA): TGTACCAGCAGCTTAGGCCCACTATCACTATCCTACAATGAGCAGTACTTC. Its translation is CTSSLGPLSLSYNEQYF. J is TRBJ2-1 and V is TRBV11-3; D not resolved. The tail of the sequence fits TRBJ2-7 better, so the J call may be wrong. Germline V gene sequence: CDR1 SGHNT, CDR2 YENEEA. The CDR3 is made up of 17 amino acids.

Points on this clonotype: With a much larger clone just one base away, this may be a read error. V and J are TRBV6-2 or TRBV6-3 and TRBJ2-3; either TRBD1 or TRBD2 may supply D (6 bases each). Germline values: CDR1 MNHEY, CDR2 SVGEGT. The CDR3 loop spans 14 amino acids. Written as DNA, the CDR3 is TGTACCAGCGCGGAGGGGGACCCCACAGATACGCAGTATTTT. It specifies CTSAEGDPTDTQYF.

This chain uses TRBV11-2 with TRBJ2-1, with 9 nucleotides matching TRBD1. The DNA end is a closer match to TRBJ2-7, so the J assignment may be wrong. The length of the CDR3 is 15 residues. Per germline, CDR1 SGHAT and CDR2 FQNNGV. CDR3 DNA sequence: TGTGCCAGCAGCCAACCGGAACAGGGGGCAAATGAGCAGTACTTC. Protein product: CASSQPEQGANEQYF.

The chain combines TRBV20-1 with TRBJ1-1, with D hard to call. Trimming shortened V by 8 bases and J by 1 base, and 20 bases separated the two germline ends. This CDR3 region has 15 residues. The germline V gene encodes CDR1 DFQATT and CDR2 SNEGSKA (reference sequence). DNA of the CDR3: TGCAGTACTACTCCCCTGACATACAAGAACACTGAAGCTTTCTTT. It codes for CSTTPLTYKNTEAFF.